The subject of this entry is one T cell receptor (beta chain). Its antigen is as yet unknown. This specimen comes from a study of vaccination and CD4 T cells after COVID-19. In the study overall: Following dose two, a median about 72 days (range 14 to 241) passed before post-vaccine samples were taken. Controls used CEFX viral epitopes (positive), HIV-1 Nef peptides (negative), or no peptide. Findings and limits, study-wide: Only post-vaccination samples contained a median approximately 85% of the reactive clones in convalescent patients.

Treatment defined: approximately 9-day PBMC culture with coronavirus spike peptide pools or control peptides (ViraFEST assay). ViraFEST relied on peptide pools to expand antigen-specific T cells; the TCRs were sequenced afterward. Germline V CDR1 and CDR2: DFQATT, SNEGSKA (reference sequence). V lost 6 bases, J lost 0 bases, and 4 bases stayed unmatched. The length of the CDR3 is 13 residues. The Oncomine TCR Beta short-read assay was what sequenced the DNA obtained from cultured CD4+ T cells. Each CDR3 protein gets one entry after TCRdb re-called the PCR reads with MiXCR. The data show roughly 17,000 distinct CDR3 sequences, 45% to 55% seen once.

The sequence was obtained from a human donor who had recovered from COVID-19. V is TRBV20-1 and J is TRBJ2-5; 7 bases are a match to TRBD1. The sequencing input was CD4+ T cells from blood, cultured in vitro. CDR3 protein: CSAEGTDQETQYF. In nucleotides, the CDR3 is TGCAGTGCAGAAGGGACAGACCAAGAGACCCAGTACTTC.